The present entry profiles one TCR beta chain with its context. The antigen remains unidentified. CDR3 size: 14 residues. Germline V CDR1 and CDR2: SGDLS, YYNGEE. V lost 0 bases, J lost 7 bases, and 6 bases stayed unmatched. This entry is derived from a study of T cell repertoires in cytomegalovirus infection. On the study more broadly: Well-studied HLA-B-restricted epitopes and recently identified HLA-C-restricted epitopes of CMV were both used in the study.

MiXCR was run by TCRdb on the reads, yielding one entry per CDR3 protein. The data show hundreds of thousands of distinct CDR3 sequences, with roughly 30% seen just once and roughly an eighth held by the top ten. The gene calls are TRBV9 and TRBJ1-1, with 7 bases lining up with TRBD1. Sequencing was performed on cultured CD8+ T cells from PBMCs, taken from culture after CMV antigen stimulation. The sequence was obtained from a human donor in good health (CMV status not recorded). Some clones in this sample may be carry-over from other donors' samples. CDR3 DNA sequence: TGTGCCAGCAGCGTAGTGGGGACAGACGATGAAGCTTTCTTT. Translation gives CASSVVGTDDEAFF.